Listed below are T cell receptor beta chains from one sample, sequenced in a study of PD-1 blockade in mismatch repair-deficient tumors. Sequenced by immunoSEQ multiplex PCR; TCRdb stores in-frame clones only, minus some. The table lists some 120,000 clones, 88% of them singletons. This specimen consisted of peripheral blood, obtained 72 weeks after starting pembrolizumab. These receptors were collected from an adult with mismatch repair-deficient cancer. Each CDR3 is given with its conserved first and last residue. The D gene is left open where the match is weak. For some rows the clone size is stated as once, few or many, or as a class when expanded; others skip it.

>TRBV9|-|TRBJ2-7|-
TGTGCCAGCAGCGTGGGACCACCATACGAGCAGTACTTC
CASSVGPPYEQYF
>TRBV28|-|TRBJ2-2|-
TGTGCCAGCAGTTTACGGGGGCCGACCGGGGAGCTGTTTTTT
CASSLRGPTGELFF
>TRBV19|-|TRBJ1-2|TRBD1
TGTGCCAGTAGCTTAAACAGGGGGTCCAACTATGGCTACACCTTC
CASSLNRGSNYGYTF
>TRBV7-9|-|TRBJ2-7|-
TGTGCCAGCAGCCCAGCCTTCTCGACAGGCCTCTCCTACGAGCAGTACTTC
CASSPAFSTGLSYEQYF
>TRBV28|-|TRBJ2-3|TRBD1
TGTGCCAGCAGGGGGATCCAGGGGGTTACAGATACGCAGTATTTT
CASRGIQGVTDTQYF
>TRBV11-3|-|TRBJ2-1|-
TGTGCCAGCAGCTTAGACCTAGTGGGCGTCAATGAGCAGTTCTTC
CASSLDLVGVNEQFF
>TRBV13|-|TRBJ2-1|TRBD2
TGTGCCAGCAGCTCCCCCACTAGCGGGAGATCGGATGAGCAGTTCTTC
CASSSPTSGRSDEQFF
>TRBV6-1|-|TRBJ1-2|-
TGTGCCAGCAGTAGGCAGTATGGCTACACCTTC
CASSRQYGYTF
>TRBV13|-|TRBJ1-1|TRBD1
TGTGCCAGCAGCCTACTAAAGCCGGGACAGGGACATATTGAAGCTTTCTTT
CASSLLKPGQGHIEAFF
>TRBV4-2|-|TRBJ2-1|TRBD2
TGTGCCAGCAGCCTACAACTAGCGGGCCCGTCCTACAATGAGCAGTTCTTC
CASSLQLAGPSYNEQFF
>TRBV4-3|-|TRBJ2-5|-
TGCGCCAGCAGCCAAGACCTTGGTCAAGAGACCCAGTACTTC
CASSQDLGQETQYF
>TRBV6-6|-|TRBJ2-5|-
TGTGCCAGCAGCCCAGGACAGCCCTCCGAGACCCAGTACTTC
CASSPGQPSETQYF
>TRBV13|once|TRBJ2-5|TRBD1
TGTGCCAGCAGCTCGAGCCCCGGACAGGGGGAGACCCAGTACTTC
CASSSSPGQGETQYF
>TRBV6-6|-|TRBJ1-4|-
TGTGCCAGCAGTCCGGGACTGCTGAATGAAAAACTGTTTTTT
CASSPGLLNEKLFF
>TRBV19|-|TRBJ2-5|-
TGTGCCAGTAGACCCTCTGGCAGTCAGACCCAGTACTTC
CASRPSGSQTQYF
>TRBV5-6|-|TRBJ1-2|TRBD1
TGTGCCAGCAGTCTGGCGGGAGGGACAGGGGGAAAGTATGGCTACACCTTC
CASSLAGGTGGKYGYTF
>TRBV5-1|few|TRBJ2-7|-
TGCGCCAGCAGCTTGGCCAACAGCCCAGCAGGGGAGCAGTACTTC
CASSLANSPAGEQYF
>TRBV7-9|-|TRBJ2-3|-
TGTGCCAGCAGCTTAGGGTCGGGCTTCTCAGGGAATACGCAGTATTTT
CASSLGSGFSGNTQYF
>TRBV5-1|-|TRBJ1-2|-
TGCGCCAGCAGCCTCGACAGCCCGTCGGGATTTTCCTATGGCTACACCTTC
CASSLDSPSGFSYGYTF
>TRBV19|-|TRBJ2-1|-
TGTGCCAGTAGGCCTTCTTACAATGAGCAGTTCTTC
CASRPSYNEQFF
>TRBV7-2|-|TRBJ2-3|-
TGTGCCAGCAGCTTAAACTACCCCCCCCGTAGGTATTTT
CASSLNYPPRRYF
>TRBV11-1|-|TRBJ1-2|TRBD1
TGTGCCAGCAGCCCCAGGGGGCGCAGCTATGGCTACACCTTC
CASSPRGRSYGYTF
>TRBV5-1|-|TRBJ2-1|-
TGCGCCAGCAGCCTAGGGACTCTTGAGCAGTTCTTC
CASSLGTLEQFF
>TRBV30|-|TRBJ2-1|TRBD2
TGTGCCTGGAGTGTAGGGCGGGGGATCAATGAGCAGTTCTTC
CAWSVGRGINEQFF
>TRBV4-3|-|TRBJ2-5|-
TGCGCCAGCAGCCCCAGGTGGGGGGAGACCCAGTACTTC
CASSPRWGETQYF
>TRBV27|once|TRBJ2-7|-
TGTGCCAGCAGTCAAGGGGTCCCCTACGAGCAGTACTTC
CASSQGVPYEQYF
>TRBV5-8|-|TRBJ2-2|-
TGTGCTCCGGGTTGGGGCAACAGCGGCAAAAACACCGGGGAGCTGTTTTTT
CAPGWGNSGKNTGELFF
>TRBV7-9|once|TRBJ2-7|TRBD1
TGTGCCAGCAGCCCCGGGACAGGGGTGATCTACGAGCAGTACTTC
CASSPGTGVIYEQYF
>TRBV7-9|once|TRBJ2-1|-
TGTGCCAGCAGCTTAGCGAGCAATGAGCAGTTCTTC
CASSLASNEQFF
>TRBV7-9|-|TRBJ1-1|TRBD1
TGTGCCAGCAGCCGACAGGGCCTCGGAGCTGAAGCTTTCTTT
CASSRQGLGAEAFF
>TRBV4-3|-|TRBJ2-7|-
TGCGCCAGCAGCCAGTCAAGGACAGACTCCTACGAGCAGTACTTC
CASSQSRTDSYEQYF
>TRBV6-5|-|TRBJ2-4|-
TGTGCCAGCAGTTCTGGTCCTATAGCCAAAAACATTCAGTACTTC
CASSSGPIAKNIQYF
>TRBV18|-|TRBJ2-6|-
TGTGCCAGCTCACCACCGCGAGGCAGACGCTCTGGGGCCAACGTCCTGACTTTC
CASSPPRGRRSGANVLTF
>TRBV2|-|TRBJ2-2|TRBD2
TGTGCCAGCAGGGCGCCGGGACTAGCGGGACTAGCAATTACCGGGGAGCTGTTTTTT
CASRAPGLAGLAITGELFF
>TRBV11-3|-|TRBJ2-1|-
TGTGCCAGCAGCTCCCTAGAATCCTACAATGAGCAGTTCTTC
CASSSLESYNEQFF
>TRBV7-2|-|TRBJ2-2|TRBD1
TGTGCCAGCAGCTCTACAGGGGCAACCGGGGAGCTGTTTTTT
CASSSTGATGELFF
>TRBV15|once|TRBJ2-5|TRBD1
TGTGCCACCAGCAGAGGACAGGGGGGGGAGACCCAGTACTTC
CATSRGQGGETQYF
>TRBV6-6|-|TRBJ1-1|-
TGTGCCAGCAGTTACTCACCATACACTGAAGCTTTCTTT
CASSYSPYTEAFF
>TRBV9|once|TRBJ2-3|TRBD1
TGTGCCAGCAGCTTCGGACAGGTCCAAAGCACAGATACGCAGTATTTT
CASSFGQVQSTDTQYF
>TRBV10-1|-|TRBJ1-1|-
TGCGCCACCACACAACAGGGACTCCAGACAGAGATGAACACTGAAGCTTTCTTT
CATTQQGLQTEMNTEAFF
>TRBV7-3|once|TRBJ2-3|-
TGTGCCAGCAGCCAGAATTGGTTGGATACGCAGTATTTT
CASSQNWLDTQYF